These T cell receptor beta chains were read from a single sample in a study of read filtering for tumor transcriptome and immune sequencing. Each CDR3 protein is one row after TCRdb ran MiXCR on the reads. The sample lists 39,000 or so distinct CDR3 sequences, under 15% occurring once. Sequencing used a population of CD138-negative cells sorted from bone marrow. All receptors derive from a donor at least 40 years old with multiple myeloma. Both conserved end residues are part of each CDR3. Each record gives: J gene, D gene, clone size, V gene, CDR3 DNA, CDR3 protein. A D gene is named only where the DNA matches it firmly. Size tells how often a clone was seen (once, few, many) or the class of an expanded clone, and some rows leave it out.

>TRBJ2-3|NA|NA|TRBV7-7
TGTGCTAGCAGCTTAGCGCCAGGGTTTGGGCATGATACGCAGTATTTT
CASSLAPGFGHDTQYF
>TRBJ2-5|NA|many|TRBV11-2
TGTGCCAGCAGCCCCTTATGGGGGGAGACCCAGTACTTC
CASSPLWGETQYF
>TRBJ2-7|NA|many|TRBV20-1
TGCAGTGCTAGCGGCAGTACCTACGAGCAGTACTTC
CSASGSTYEQYF
>TRBJ2-1|NA|medium-sized|TRBV29-1
TGCAGCGCCGATAGCTCCTACAATGAGCAGTTCTTC
CSADSSYNEQFF
>TRBJ2-1|TRBD2|medium-sized|TRBV4-3
TGCGCCAGCAGCCTCAATCTGGGACTAGCGGGAGTTGGTAGCAATGAGCAGTTCTTC
CASSLNLGLAGVGSNEQFF
>TRBJ2-5|NA|NA|TRBV21-1
TGTGCCAGCAGCAAACCCCTACTAGGAGGGGAAGAGACCCAGTACTTC
CASSKPLLGGEETQYF
>TRBJ1-4|TRBD1|many|TRBV20-1
TGCAGTGCTAGAGATCACAGGGGGGAAAAAAAACTGTTTTTT
CSARDHRGEKKLFF
>TRBJ2-3|TRBD1|many|TRBV7-6
TGTGCCAGCAGCCAGGGACAGGGAGGTGGAGATACGCAGTATTTT
CASSQGQGGGDTQYF
>TRBJ2-2|NA|many|TRBV5-1
TGCGCCAGCAGCTTGCGAACAGGGTCCCAAGTTACCGGGGAGCTGTTTTTT
CASSLRTGSQVTGELFF
>TRBJ2-4|NA|many|TRBV6-4
TGTGCCAGCAGCCATGAGGTCCATCTTCCGGCGGGACTGGGATTGAGCATTCAGTACTTC
CASSHEVHLPAGLGLSIQYF
>TRBJ1-1|TRBD1|many|TRBV5-1
TGCGCCAGCAGCTTAGAGGGGGCCCCGAACACTGAAGCTTTCTTT
CASSLEGAPNTEAFF
>TRBJ2-1|TRBD2|medium-sized|TRBV20-1
TGCAGTGCTAGAGAGGGGAGGGAGCGGGGGTACAATGAGCAGTTCTTC
CSAREGRERGYNEQFF
>TRBJ2-2|NA|few|TRBV7-9
TGTGCCAGCGGCCCTTTCCAGAAGAACACTGGGGAGCTGTTTTTT
CASGPFQKNTGELFF
>TRBJ2-1|TRBD2|few|TRBV20-1
TGCAGGCCACTGTCCACTAGCGGGAGAAACAATGAGCAGTTCTTC
CRPLSTSGRNNEQFF
>TRBJ2-3|TRBD2|many|TRBV7-2
TGTGCCAGCAGCTTAAGGCTAGCGGGAGGGAACACAGATACGCAGTATTTT
CASSLRLAGGNTDTQYF
>TRBJ2-6|TRBD2|many|TRBV12-3/TRBV12-4
TGTGCCAGCAGTTTGAGTCTAGCGGGATCCGGGGCCAACGTCCTGACTTTC
CASSLSLAGSGANVLTF
>TRBJ2-1|TRBD1|many|TRBV6-2/TRBV6-3
TGTGCCAGCAGGCACCCCGGGACAGGGGGGGGTGATGAGCAGTTCTTC
CASRHPGTGGGDEQFF
>TRBJ2-7|TRBD1|many|TRBV29-1
TGCAGCCTCCTGGGGCAGGGGGCTTACGAGCAGTACTTC
CSLLGQGAYEQYF
>TRBJ2-7|NA|NA|TRBV4-3
TGCGCCAGCAGCCAAGACCTGGACAGCGTTCGGTACGAGCAGTACTTC
CASSQDLDSVRYEQYF
>TRBJ1-5|NA|many|TRBV28
TGTGCCAGCAGGGAACGGGAGAGCAATCAGCCCCAGCATTTT
CASRERESNQPQHF
>TRBJ2-2|TRBD1|many|TRBV27
TGTGCCAGCAGGCCGGGACAGGGGCAAACCGGGGAGCTGTTTTTT
CASRPGQGQTGELFF
>TRBJ1-1|NA|many|TRBV11-2
TGTGCCAGCAGCTTATATCACGCAGGCACGAACACTGAAGCTTTCTTT
CASSLYHAGTNTEAFF